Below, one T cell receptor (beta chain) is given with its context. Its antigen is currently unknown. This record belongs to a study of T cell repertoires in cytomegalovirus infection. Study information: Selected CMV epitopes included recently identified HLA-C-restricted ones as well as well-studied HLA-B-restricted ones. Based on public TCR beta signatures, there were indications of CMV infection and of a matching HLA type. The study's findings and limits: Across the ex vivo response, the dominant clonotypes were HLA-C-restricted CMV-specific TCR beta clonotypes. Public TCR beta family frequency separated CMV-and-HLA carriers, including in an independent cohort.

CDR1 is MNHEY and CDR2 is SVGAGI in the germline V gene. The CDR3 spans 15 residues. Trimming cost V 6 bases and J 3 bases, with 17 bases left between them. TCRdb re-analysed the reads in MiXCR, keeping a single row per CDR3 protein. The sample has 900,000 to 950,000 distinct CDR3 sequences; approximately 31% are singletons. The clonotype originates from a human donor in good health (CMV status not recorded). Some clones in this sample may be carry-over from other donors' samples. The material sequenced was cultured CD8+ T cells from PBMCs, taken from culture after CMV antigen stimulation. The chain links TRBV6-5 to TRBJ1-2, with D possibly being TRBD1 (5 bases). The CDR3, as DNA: TGTGCCAGCAGGTGGGCGGGGGGAGGACACTATGGCTACACCTTC. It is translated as CASRWAGGGHYGYTF.